Sequencing of this T cell receptor (beta chain) was carried out in a study of CD4 T cells in relation to SARS-CoV-2 and coronaviruses. The wider study: After roughly eleven days of antigen culture, PBMC TCR beta CDR3s were sequenced. The HLA restriction of the shared crossreactive spike epitopes was mapped.

Generated by immunoSEQ multiplex PCR, the TCRdb table keeps only in-frame clones and is missing some. This sample has just under 20,000 clones, with roughly 78% found just once. Remarks on this clone: The antigen is undetermined.

Unexposed donor CD4+ T cells date from about 2011-2018, before the COVID-19 pandemic. Isolation of CD4+ T cells took place after approximately eleven days in culture. Testing used SARS-CoV-2 S/N and four cold-coronavirus spikes on unexposed-donor CD4+ T cells, cells permitting. CDR1 MNHEY and CDR2 SVGAGI come from the germline V gene. V was clipped by 6 bases and J by 2 bases; unmatched bases: 7. This CDR3 contains 14 residues. The genes are TRBV6-5 and TRBJ2-7; 7 bases map to TRBD2. Sequenced: CD4+ T cells from PBMCs, cultured in vitro. The source of this sequence is a human donor in good health. As DNA, the CDR3 is TGTGCCAGCAGGCCCCCGGCGGGGGCCTACGAGCAGTACTTC. Encoded protein: CASRPPAGAYEQYF.